These 9 T cell receptor beta chains came from one sample sequenced in a study of control samples from healthy donors and cancer patients. Libraries were prepared by immunoSEQ multiplex PCR; TCRdb keeps only in-frame clonotypes and omits some of them. The data contain roughly 49,000 clones, approximately 92% of them singletons. What was sequenced was PBMCs. Source of these receptors: a man aged 25-45 years with colorectal cancer.

This clone was recorded once. The gene calls are TRBV6-6 and TRBJ1-2; no definite D call. The CDR3 sequence is 14 residues long. With 0 bases removed from V and 8 bases from J, the gap between germline ends came to 13 bases. The germline V gene encodes CDR1 MNHNY and CDR2 SVGAGI (reference sequence). As DNA, the CDR3 is TGTGCCAGCAGTTACTCAAGGGAAGGAAAAGGCTACACCTTC. Protein product: CASSYSREGKGYTF.

The chain couples TRBV29-1 to TRBJ2-1; 9 nucleotides agree with TRBD1. CDR3 length: 11 residues. Germline V lookup: CDR1 SQVTM, CDR2 ANQGSEA. V shed 8 bases and J 9 bases; nucleotides not matched to a gene: 5. The chain's CDR3 is CSTYRGLEQFF. CDR3 nucleotide sequence: TGCAGCACCTACAGGGGGCTTGAGCAGTTCTTC.

This clone is a singleton in its sample. This chain links TRBV5-1 with TRBJ2-3; D unclear. CDR3 length equals 16 residues. Trimming took 0 bases from V and 0 from J, leaving 11 bases between them. Germline CDR1 and CDR2: SGHRS and YFSETQ. The CDR3 DNA follows: TGCGCCAGCAGCTTGGAGGCCGGCCCTAGCACAGATACGCAGTATTTT. Residues: CASSLEAGPSTDTQYF. Variable domain in full (rest from reference TRBV5-1 and TRBJ2-3): KAGVTQTPRYLIKTRGQQVTLSCSPISGHRSVSWYQQTPGQGLQFLFEYFSETQRNKGNFPGRFSGRQFSNSRSEMNVSTLELGDSALYLCASSLEAGPSTDTQYFGPGTRLTVL.

The chain carries TRBV5-5 and TRBJ1-2, with TRBD1 identical over 10 bases. This CDR3 is built from 13 residues. Germline V gene data show CDR1 as SGHKS and CDR2 as YYEKEE (reference sequence). Trimming at V came to 4 bases and at J to 9 bases, leaving 6 bases not matched to a gene. Written as DNA, the CDR3 is TGTGCCAGCAGCGCCGGGGACAGGGGTAGCTACACCTTC. Translating it yields CASSAGDRGSYTF.

V and J are TRBV7-6 and TRBJ2-7; TRBD1 is a possible D gene (6 bases). Germline CDR1 SGHVS, CDR2 FNYEAQ. The CDR3 has 13 amino acids. V lost 5 bases and J 6 bases, leaving 14 bases between the germline ends. The CDR3: CASSRAQGGEQYF. DNA for the CDR3: TGTGCCAGCAGCCGGGCACAGGGTGGCGAGCAGTACTTC.

The chain joins TRBV6-6 to TRBJ1-2; 9 bases align to TRBD1. CDR1 MNHNY and CDR2 SVGAGI come from the germline V gene (reference sequence). V was pared by 4 bases and J by 5 bases, with 11 bases of the junction left unmatched. The CDR3 is made up of 16 amino acids. In DNA form, the CDR3 reads TGTGCCAGCAGTTCCCCCGGGACAGGGCTTACATATGGCTACACCTTC. This codes for CASSSPGTGLTYGYTF.

The chain joins TRBV7-8 to TRBJ1-3; D not certain. Germline V gene lookup returns CDR1 SGHVS and CDR2 FQNEAQ. The length of the CDR3 is 17 residues. The V gene lost 0 bases and the J gene lost 0 bases, with 12 bases spanning the gap. The CDR3 DNA sequence: TGTGCCAGCAGCTTAGCCTTTCCTTTTGACTCTGGAAACACCATATATTTT. Translation gives CASSLAFPFDSGNTIYF.

This sequence joins TRBV11-2 and TRBJ2-1, with D perhaps TRBD2 (6 bases). This CDR3 has 16 amino acids. Germline values: CDR1 SGHAT, CDR2 FQNNGV. Trimming shortened V by 3 bases and J by 7 bases, and 19 bases separated the two germline ends. CDR3 loop: CASSLADGSGGNEQFF. The DNA for the CDR3 is TGTGCCAGCAGCTTGGCCGACGGGTCAGGAGGGAATGAGCAGTTCTTC. The complete variable domain, with remaining parts taken from reference TRBV11-2 and TRBJ2-1, reads EAGVAQSPRYKIIEKRQSVAFWCNPISGHATLYWYQQILGQGPKLLIQFQNNGVVDDSQLPKDRFSAERLKGVDSTLKIQPAKLEDSAVYLCASSLADGSGGNEQFFGPGTRLTVL.

This chain joins TRBV5-5 and TRBJ1-5; D is unclear. The CDR3 covers 15 residues. V lost 4 bases, J lost 7 bases, and 18 bases lay in between. The germline gives CDR1 SGHKS, CDR2 YYEKEE (reference sequence). CDR3 sequence reads: CASSPDSLTGQPQHF. CDR3 in DNA: TGTGCCAGCAGCCCTGACTCCTTAACTGGGCAGCCCCAGCATTTT.